These T cell receptor beta chains were read from a single sample in a study of T cell repertoires in cytomegalovirus infection. TCRdb analysed the reads with MiXCR anew, one entry per CDR3 protein. The table includes hundreds of thousands of distinct CDR3 sequences, 30% to 40% detected once. The antigens these receptors bind are not known. The source was cultured CD8+ T cells from PBMCs, collected from culture after CMV antigen stimulation. These receptors were collected from a human donor in good health (CMV status not recorded). Some clones in this sample may be carry-over from other donors' samples. CDR3s include the opening cysteine and the closing phenylalanine or tryptophan. A D gene is named only where the DNA matches it firmly. Clone size, where shown, is once, few, many, or a class for clones that have expanded.

V gene	D gene	clone size	J gene	CDR3 DNA	CDR3 protein
TRBV4-1	TRBD2	once	TRBJ2-2	TGCGCCAGCAACCAAGCGGGAGGGCGCACCGGGGAGCTGTTTTTT	CASNQAGGRTGELFF
TRBV20-1	-	few	TRBJ2-5	TGCAGTGCTATAGGGATCAGATTTTACCAAGAGACCCAGTACTTC	CSAIGIRFYQETQYF
TRBV4-1	-	-	TRBJ2-5	TGCGCCAGCAGCCAGAAGATTGCAGCCCAAGAGACCCAGTACTTC	CASSQKIAAQETQYF
TRBV15	-	-	TRBJ2-1	TGTGCCACCAGCAGAGAGTCGGGGCCTTCCTACAATGAGCAGTTCTTC	CATSRESGPSYNEQFF
TRBV5-1	-	few	TRBJ1-1	TGCGCCAGCAGCTTGACATGGGGGCCCGGTGAAGCTTTCTTT	CASSLTWGPGEAFF
TRBV19	-	-	TRBJ2-2	TGTGCCAGTAGTATTGTCCTGGGAGGCACCGGGGAGCTGTTTTTT	CASSIVLGGTGELFF
TRBV6-1	TRBD1	few	TRBJ1-1	TGTGCCAGCAGCAACCAAGAGAGGGGGCGTTTTGCTGAAGCTTTCTTT	CASSNQERGRFAEAFF
TRBV7-8	-	once	TRBJ2-1	TGTGCCAGCAGCTTAGTAGGGGACAATGAGAAGTTCTTC	CASSLVGDNEKFF
TRBV12-3/TRBV12-4	-	-	TRBJ2-2	TGTGCCAGCAGTTGGAGGGACACCGGGGAGCTGTTTTTT	CASSWRDTGELFF
TRBV6-5	-	few	TRBJ1-1	TGTGCCAGCAGAAATGGTGCAGGGGTAACTGAAGCTTTCTTT	CASRNGAGVTEAFF
TRBV4-2	-	few	TRBJ1-1	TGTGCCAGCAGTCTCCTCCGGGCGGGGAACACTGAAGCTTTCTTT	CASSLLRAGNTEAFF
TRBV7-6	-	few	TRBJ2-3	TGTGCCAGCAGCTTAGCAGCACCCCTGGTCACAGATACGCAGTATTTT	CASSLAAPLVTDTQYF
TRBV6-6	-	few	TRBJ1-1	TGTGCCAGCAGTTACGTGCGCCAAGGAGCTTTCTTT	CASSYVRQGAFF
TRBV27	-	many	TRBJ1-2	TGTGCCAGCAGTCCCCCCCGGGGGGCCTATGGCTACACCTTC	CASSPPRGAYGYTF
TRBV7-2	-	-	TRBJ1-2	TGTGCCAGCAGCTTAGGCTCCCCGGGTCGGGATGGCTACACCTTC	CASSLGSPGRDGYTF
TRBV10-3	-	many	TRBJ1-1	TGTGCCATGGGACCGGGAGGGAGGACTGAAGCTTTCTTT	CAMGPGGRTEAFF
TRBV2	-	few	TRBJ2-3	TGTGCCAGCACCGAATGGGGGCCCGGAGATACGCAGTATTTT	CASTEWGPGDTQYF
TRBV28	-	-	TRBJ1-1	TGTGCCACCCAAGGGGACGGTTTCACTGAAGCTTTCTTT	CATQGDGFTEAFF